The TCR beta chain under discussion was sequenced for a study of PD-1 blockade in classical Hodgkin lymphoma. The study's findings and limits: Exclusion covered patients beginning nivolumab under 1 year post-ASCT.

Profiling relied on immunoSEQ multiplex PCR, and the TCRdb table lists in-frame clones only, not all of them. The sample lists tens of thousands of clones; over 85% were seen once. Time point specified: cycle 4 day 1 (C4D1), after less than seven weeks of nivolumab. Every patient was affected by relapse after autologous stem cell transplantation, while exposure to brentuximab vedotin was not uniform. Note on this clone: Its antigen is not known.

The germline V and J ends were trimmed by 1 base and 8 bases, with 9 bases remaining between them. The germline gives CDR1 MNHNS, CDR2 SASEGT. This CDR3 spans 14 amino acids. The chain is built from TRBV6-1 and TRBJ1-6; D is uncertain. The sequencing here drew on peripheral blood mononuclear cells (PBMCs), taken before the fourth cycle of nivolumab. The TCR sequence derives from a human donor with classical Hodgkin lymphoma. The CDR3 bases are TGTGCCAGCAGTGAAGTTCCAAATTATTCACCCCTCCACTTT. This gives the protein CASSEVPNYSPLHF.